The next 32 T cell receptor beta chains were all read from a single sample in a study of CD8 T cells in Susac syndrome. After extraction with the RNeasy kit, 0.5 to 1 ug of the RNA was reverse transcribed using random hexamers. One entry per CDR3 protein results from TCRdb running MiXCR on the immunoSEQ multiplex PCR reads. The table lists about 180,000 distinct CDR3 sequences, 90% to 97% of them singletons. Specimen: CD4+ T cells from PBMCs. Receptors were obtained from a human donor with multiple sclerosis.

The chain recombines TRBV14 with TRBJ1-1; D ambiguous. V was cut by 5 bases and J by 5 bases, with 12 bases left in between. Germline V lookup: CDR1 SGHDN, CDR2 FVKESK. This CDR3 is built from 13 residues. CDR3 in DNA: TGTGCCAGCAGCTCCATCTTCGAGACTGAAGCTTTCTTT. Its protein is CASSSIFETEAFF.

The chain joins TRBV20-1 to TRBJ2-1; no reliable D call. The CDR3 has 13 amino acids. Germline V gene lookup returns CDR1 DFQATT and CDR2 SNEGSKA (reference sequence). Trimming pared 0 bases from V and 7 bases from J, leaving 10 bases between. As DNA, the CDR3 is TGCAGTGCTAGAGAAGGTCCCGGTAATGAGCAGTTCTTC. Translation gives CSAREGPGNEQFF.

This clonotype showed up just once. The rearrangement joins TRBV18 to TRBJ2-1; 10 bases match TRBD2. J was trimmed by 2 bases and V by 4 bases; bases with no gene match: 5. CDR1 and CDR2 (germline): KGHSH, LQKENI. The CDR3 consists of 16 residues. CDR3 residues: CASSLSSGGPYNEQFF. CDR3 coding DNA: TGTGCCAGCTCACTGTCTAGCGGGGGCCCCTACAATGAGCAGTTCTTC.

This clonotype was picked up one time. This rearrangement joins TRBV4-1 to TRBJ2-1; D not resolved. The V and J ends lost 3 bases and 3 bases respectively, with 3 bases between them. In germline, CDR1 is MGHRA, CDR2 YSYEKL. There are 12 residues in the CDR3. The CDR3 DNA reads TGCGCCAGCAGCCAGCTCTACAATGAGCAGTTCTTC. This codes for CASSQLYNEQFF.

This chain joins TRBV14 and TRBJ2-3; weak D call: TRBD2 (5 bases). Trimming cost V 2 bases and J 2 bases, with 8 bases left between them. CDR1 and CDR2 (germline): SGHDN, FVKESK. This CDR3 region has 14 residues. In nucleotides, the CDR3 is TGTGCCAGCAGCCAACGAGACTACACAGATACGCAGTATTTT. Translated: CASSQRDYTDTQYF.

The CDR3 spells CATSDLELARNEQFF. CDR3 bases: TGTGCCACCAGTGATTTGGAGCTAGCCCGCAATGAGCAGTTCTTC. This chain links TRBV24-1 with TRBJ2-1, with D possibly being TRBD2 (5 bases). This CDR3 has 15 amino acids. The germline V gene encodes CDR1 KGHDR and CDR2 SFDVKD. V was clipped by 0 bases and J by 6 bases, with 11 bases between them.

The J gene is TRBJ2-4, the V gene TRBV7-9; possible D gene TRBD1, 6 bases. This CDR3 is built from 15 residues. With 3 bases removed from V and 8 bases from J, the gap between germline ends came to 17 bases. The V gene's germline CDR1 is SEHNR and CDR2 FQNEAQ (reference sequence). CDR3 region: CASSLYTGYADIQYF. The CDR3 DNA sequence: TGTGCCAGCAGCTTGTATACAGGGTATGCGGACATTCAGTACTTC.

This chain links TRBV3-1 with TRBJ2-3, with unresolved D. V was trimmed by 8 bases and J by 4 bases, leaving 13 bases between them. Germline lookup yields CDR1 LGHDT and CDR2 YNNKEL (reference sequence). The CDR3 runs to 13 residues. In DNA form, the CDR3 reads TGTGCCAGCGGACGTCCCGAGTCAGATACGCAGTATTTT. Translation: CASGRPESDTQYF.

CDR3 sequence (DNA): TGTGCCAGCAGCGTAGCTAGCGGGGACTACGAGCAGTACTTC. This gives the protein CASSVASGDYEQYF. The chain is built from TRBV9 and TRBJ2-7, with 9 bases fitting TRBD2. The ends lost 0 bases at V and 3 bases at J; junction bases unmatched: 1. The germline CDR1 and CDR2 sequences are SGDLS and YYNGEE. This CDR3 is 14 amino acids long.

The chain carries TRBV2 and TRBJ2-7; D perhaps matches TRBD1 (5 bases). Germline V gene sequence: CDR1 SNHLY, CDR2 FYNNEI. The CDR3 is 13 amino acids. The V and J ends lost 3 bases and 3 bases respectively, with 9 bases between them. The CDR3 region is CASSEDRGYEQYF. In nucleotides, the CDR3 is TGTGCCAGCAGTGAGGATAGGGGCTACGAGCAGTACTTC.

This chain links TRBV4-2 with TRBJ1-6, with TRBD1 identical over 7 bases. The J segment lost 7 bases and the V segment lost 4 bases, leaving 7 bases of the junction unmatched. This CDR3 has 15 residues. CDR1 is LGHNA and CDR2 is YNFKEQ in the germline V gene. The CDR3 loop is CASSPPGQRNSPLHF. The CDR3 DNA sequence: TGTGCCAGCAGCCCGCCGGGACAGAGAAATTCACCCCTCCACTTT.

V usage is TRBV5-4 and J usage is TRBJ1-1; no definite D call. The CDR3 is 14 residues long. The germline gives CDR1 SGHNT, CDR2 YYREEE (reference sequence). The ends were cut back, 4 bases at V and 6 bases at J, with 16 bases in the middle. The CDR3 nucleotides read TGTGCCAGCAGCACTTGGGAAACGGGCGCTGAAGCTTTCTTT. Its protein product is CASSTWETGAEAFF. The whole variable domain, filled in from reference TRBV5-4 and TRBJ1-1, reads ETGVTQSPTHLIKTRGQQVTLRCSSQSGHNTVSWYQQALGQGPQFIFQYYREEENGRGNFPPRFSGLQFPNYSSELNVNALELDDSALYLCASSTWETGAEAFFGQGTRLTVV.

This chain links TRBV12-3 or TRBV12-4 with TRBJ1-4; TRBD1 might be the D (6 bases). This CDR3 contains 15 residues. Deletions cut 5 bases from V and 8 bases from J, with 18 bases between. Here the CDR3 reads CASSTGSEVFEKLFF. Here the CDR3 DNA reads TGTGCCAGCAGTACAGGGTCGGAAGTATTCGAAAAACTGTTTTTT.

The chain is built from TRBV3-1 and TRBJ1-6, with no clear D. CDR3 size: 14 residues. CDR1 and CDR2 from the germline V gene are LGHDT and YNNKEL (reference sequence). With 3 bases removed from V and 6 bases from J, the gap between germline ends came to 9 bases. CDR3 bases: TGTGCCAGCAGCCAGGTGGTTGTTAATTCACCCCTCCACTTT. It is translated as CASSQVVVNSPLHF.

The chain is built from TRBV9 and TRBJ2-2; the match to TRBD2 covers 9 bases. J gave up 5 bases and V 4 bases, and 9 bases lay outside the gene matches. CDR3 length: 16 residues. CDR1 and CDR2 (germline): SGDLS, YYNGEE. The CDR3 sequence: CASSLVASGVTGELFF. CDR3 DNA sequence: TGTGCCAGCAGCCTGGTCGCTAGCGGGGTTACCGGGGAGCTGTTTTTT.

This sequence joins TRBV20-1 and TRBJ1-5, with D possibly TRBD1 on 5 matching bases. This CDR3 has 15 residues. V was trimmed by 1 base and J by 3 bases, leaving 13 bases between them. Germline V gene sequence: CDR1 DFQATT, CDR2 SNEGSKA (reference sequence). The CDR3 protein is CSARGVRAANQPQHF. CDR3 sequence (DNA): TGCAGTGCTAGAGGGGTCAGGGCTGCCAATCAGCCCCAGCATTTT.

The chain recombines TRBV28 with TRBJ2-3; D uncertain. Trimming removed 7 bases from V and 2 bases from J, with 10 bases in between. The CDR3 loop spans 13 amino acids. In germline, CDR1 is MDHEN, CDR2 SYDVKM. CDR3 sequence: CASKDGPTDTQYF. The CDR3, as DNA: TGTGCCAGCAAGGACGGCCCCACAGATACGCAGTATTTT.

The chain is built from TRBV3-1 and TRBJ1-2; 7 bases are a match to TRBD1. This CDR3 has 15 amino acids. CDR1 is LGHDT and CDR2 is YNNKEL in the germline V gene (reference sequence). Trimming took 4 bases from V and 6 from J; bases not matched to a gene: 11. This CDR3 is CASSRLGQAGDGYTF. For the CDR3, the DNA is TGTGCCAGCAGCCGTCTCGGACAGGCCGGGGATGGCTACACCTTC.

The count of this clonotype is one. The genes are TRBV20-1 and TRBJ1-5, with D perhaps matching TRBD1 (5 bases). Germline loops: CDR1 DFQATT, CDR2 SNEGSKA (reference sequence). Deletions cut 6 bases from V and 1 base from J, with 13 bases between. This CDR3 is 14 amino acids long. The CDR3 sequence is CSATRDSSNQPQHF. The CDR3 nucleotides are TGCAGTGCCACCCGAGACAGCAGCAATCAGCCCCAGCATTTT.

The CDR3 DNA reads TGTGCCAGCACCTTAAGGGGTGAACTAGCGGGGGTGAATGAGCAGTTCTTC. Its protein is CASTLRGELAGVNEQFF. This chain links TRBV27 with TRBJ2-1, with 11 bases aligning to TRBD2. V was pared by 7 bases and J by 7 bases, with 15 bases of the junction left unmatched. The CDR3 length is 17 residues. CDR1 is MNHEY and CDR2 is SMNVEV in the germline V gene (reference sequence).

The chain is built from TRBV11-1 and TRBJ1-5; D ambiguous. Per the germline V gene, CDR1 is SGHAT and CDR2 is FQDESV (reference sequence). V dropped 1 base and J dropped 5 bases, with 21 bases sitting between them. The CDR3 has 18 residues. The CDR3 region is CASSLEQSLRIVYQPQHF. CDR3 DNA sequence: TGTGCCAGCAGCTTAGAACAGTCCTTACGAATTGTCTATCAGCCCCAGCATTTT.

The J gene is TRBJ2-3, the V gene TRBV18; 8 bases line up with TRBD1. Trimming removed 3 bases from V and 2 bases from J; junction bases left unmatched: 4. Germline CDR1 is KGHSH and CDR2 is LQKENI. The CDR3 runs 15 residues. The CDR3 DNA sequence: TGTGCCAGCTCACCTAGGGACAGGATCACAGATACGCAGTATTTT. Translated, it gives CASSPRDRITDTQYF.

This CDR3 reads CASSQNRVGSPLHF. The CDR3 DNA follows: TGTGCCAGCAGCCAAAACAGGGTGGGTTCACCCCTCCACTTT. The J gene is TRBJ1-6, the V gene TRBV14, with D maybe TRBD1 (6 bases). Germline CDR1 is SGHDN and CDR2 is FVKESK. Deletions cut 2 bases from V and 9 bases from J, with 11 bases between. The CDR3 length is 14 residues.

The CDR3 nucleotides are TGTGCCAGCTCACTAGATCGGACAGGGGGTACTCGGCGTGACAATGAGCAGTTCTTC. Residues: CASSLDRTGGTRRDNEQFF. The rearrangement uses TRBV18 and TRBJ2-1; TRBD1 matches 10 bases. The CDR3 has 19 amino acids. The germline CDR1 and CDR2 sequences are KGHSH and LQKENI. Trimming took 4 bases from V and 5 from J; bases not matched to a gene: 17.

This rearrangement joins TRBV27 to TRBJ2-2; TRBD2 might be the D (5 bases). The V gene lost 6 bases and the J gene lost 7 bases, with 9 bases spanning the gap. In germline, CDR1 is MNHEY, CDR2 SMNVEV (reference sequence). This CDR3 region has 12 residues. The CDR3 sequence: CASSPRDGELFF. As DNA, the CDR3 is TGTGCCAGCAGCCCCCGGGACGGGGAGCTGTTTTTT.

The chain has TRBV4-2 and TRBJ2-1; TRBD2 aligns across 9 bases. V lost 0 bases, J lost 6 bases, and 9 bases stayed unmatched. The CDR3 has 17 amino acids. Per the germline V gene, CDR1 is LGHNA and CDR2 is YNFKEQ. This CDR3 is CASSQEKGGGAFNEQFF. The CDR3 region has the DNA TGTGCCAGCAGCCAAGAGAAGGGCGGGGGGGCCTTCAATGAGCAGTTCTTC.

The V call is TRBV2, the J call TRBJ1-6; 8 bases are a match to TRBD1. V trimming: 8 bases; J trimming: 10 bases; junction bases outside the gene matches: 7. The CDR3 runs to 13 residues. Germline V gene lookup returns CDR1 SNHLY and CDR2 FYNNEI. CDR3 protein: CASRQGLESPLHF. The CDR3 nucleotides read TGTGCCAGCCGACAGGGGTTAGAGTCACCCCTCCACTTT.

This chain connects TRBV20-1 to TRBJ2-2, with 10 bases identical to TRBD2. The CDR3 consists of 16 residues. Germline trimming cut 2 bases from V and 0 bases from J; bases unmatched to any gene: 3. Germline V lookup: CDR1 DFQATT, CDR2 SNEGSKA (reference sequence). DNA of the CDR3: TGCAGTGCTAGACTAGCGGGGGACACGAACACCGGGGAGCTGTTTTTT. As protein: CSARLAGDTNTGELFF.

The V and J genes are TRBV20-1 and TRBJ2-7; D gene ambiguous. The CDR3 totals 15 residues. V lost 5 bases, J lost 3 bases, and 20 bases lay in between. Germline V gene lookup returns CDR1 DFQATT and CDR2 SNEGSKA (reference sequence). CDR3 nucleotides: TGCAGTGCTCGCCCGTTCGGTGGTGTTGACTACGAGCAGTACTTC. This codes for CSARPFGGVDYEQYF.

The chain joins TRBV14 to TRBJ2-7; 8 bases are a match to TRBD1. CDR3 length: 15 residues. Germline CDR1 and CDR2: SGHDN and FVKESK. Trimming at V came to 5 bases and at J to 0 bases, leaving 6 bases not matched to a gene. CDR3 sequence (DNA): TGTGCCAGCAGCAAATTGGACAGGGCCTCCTACGAGCAGTACTTC. It yields the protein CASSKLDRASYEQYF.

The chain is built from TRBV20-1 and TRBJ2-7; D ambiguous. Trimming pared 5 bases from V and 4 bases from J, leaving 9 bases between. CDR1 is DFQATT and CDR2 is SNEGSKA in the germline V gene (reference sequence). CDR3 length: 11 residues. In nucleotides, the CDR3 is TGCAGTGCTGAGGAAGCGTACGAGCAGTACTTC. Translated, it gives CSAEEAYEQYF.

This chain joins TRBV20-1 and TRBJ1-5, with D possibly being TRBD1 (6 bases). Trimming shortened V by 5 bases and J by 1 base, and 12 bases separated the two germline ends. The CDR3 has 14 residues. Germline CDR1 and CDR2: DFQATT and SNEGSKA (reference sequence). CDR3 nucleotides: TGCAGTGCTCTAACAGGGATAAGCAATCAGCCCCAGCATTTT. This encodes CSALTGISNQPQHF.